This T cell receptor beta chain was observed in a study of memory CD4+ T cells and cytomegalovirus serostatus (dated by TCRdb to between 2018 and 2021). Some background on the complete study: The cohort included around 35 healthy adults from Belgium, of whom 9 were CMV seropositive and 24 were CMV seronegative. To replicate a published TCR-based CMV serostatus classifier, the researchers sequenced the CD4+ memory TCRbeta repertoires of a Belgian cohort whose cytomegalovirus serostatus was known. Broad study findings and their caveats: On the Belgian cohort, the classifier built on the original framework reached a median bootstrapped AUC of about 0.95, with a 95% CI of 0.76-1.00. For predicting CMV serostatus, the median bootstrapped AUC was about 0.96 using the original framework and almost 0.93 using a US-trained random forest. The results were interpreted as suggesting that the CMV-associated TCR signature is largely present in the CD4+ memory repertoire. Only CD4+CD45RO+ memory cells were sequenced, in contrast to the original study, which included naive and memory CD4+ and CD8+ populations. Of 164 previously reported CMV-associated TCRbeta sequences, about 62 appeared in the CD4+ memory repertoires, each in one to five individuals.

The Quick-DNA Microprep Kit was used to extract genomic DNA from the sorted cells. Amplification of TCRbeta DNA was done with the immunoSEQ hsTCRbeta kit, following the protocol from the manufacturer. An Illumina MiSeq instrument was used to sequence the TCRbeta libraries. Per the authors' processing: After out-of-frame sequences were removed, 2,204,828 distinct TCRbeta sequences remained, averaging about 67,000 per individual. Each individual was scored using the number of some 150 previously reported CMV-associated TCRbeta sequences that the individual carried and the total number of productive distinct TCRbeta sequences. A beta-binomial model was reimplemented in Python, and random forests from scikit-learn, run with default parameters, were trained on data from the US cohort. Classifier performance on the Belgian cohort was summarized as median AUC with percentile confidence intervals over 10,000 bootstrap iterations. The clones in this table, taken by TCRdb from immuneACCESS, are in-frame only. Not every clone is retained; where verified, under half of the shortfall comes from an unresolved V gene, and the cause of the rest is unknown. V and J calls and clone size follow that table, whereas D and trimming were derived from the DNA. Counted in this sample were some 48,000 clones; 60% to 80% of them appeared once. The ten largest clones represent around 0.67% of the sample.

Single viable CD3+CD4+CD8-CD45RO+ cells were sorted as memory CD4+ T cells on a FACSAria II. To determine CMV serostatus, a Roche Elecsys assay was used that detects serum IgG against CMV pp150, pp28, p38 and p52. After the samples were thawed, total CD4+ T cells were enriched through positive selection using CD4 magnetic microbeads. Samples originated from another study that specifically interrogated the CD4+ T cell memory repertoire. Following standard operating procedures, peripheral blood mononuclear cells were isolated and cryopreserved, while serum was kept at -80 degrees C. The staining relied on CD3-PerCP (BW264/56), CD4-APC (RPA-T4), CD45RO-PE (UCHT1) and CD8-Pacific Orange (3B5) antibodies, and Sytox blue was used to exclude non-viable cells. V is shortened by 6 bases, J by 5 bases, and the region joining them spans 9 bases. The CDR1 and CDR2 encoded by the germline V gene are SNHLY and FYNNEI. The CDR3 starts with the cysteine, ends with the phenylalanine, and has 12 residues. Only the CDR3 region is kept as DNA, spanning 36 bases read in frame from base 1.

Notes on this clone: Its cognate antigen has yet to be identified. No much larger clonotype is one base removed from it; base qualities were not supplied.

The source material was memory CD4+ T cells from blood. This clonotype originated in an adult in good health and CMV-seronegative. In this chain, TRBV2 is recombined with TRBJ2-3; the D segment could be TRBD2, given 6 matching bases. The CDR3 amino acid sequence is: CASRRDGDTQYF. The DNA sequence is TGTGCCAGCAGGCGGGACGGAGATACGCAGTATTTT.